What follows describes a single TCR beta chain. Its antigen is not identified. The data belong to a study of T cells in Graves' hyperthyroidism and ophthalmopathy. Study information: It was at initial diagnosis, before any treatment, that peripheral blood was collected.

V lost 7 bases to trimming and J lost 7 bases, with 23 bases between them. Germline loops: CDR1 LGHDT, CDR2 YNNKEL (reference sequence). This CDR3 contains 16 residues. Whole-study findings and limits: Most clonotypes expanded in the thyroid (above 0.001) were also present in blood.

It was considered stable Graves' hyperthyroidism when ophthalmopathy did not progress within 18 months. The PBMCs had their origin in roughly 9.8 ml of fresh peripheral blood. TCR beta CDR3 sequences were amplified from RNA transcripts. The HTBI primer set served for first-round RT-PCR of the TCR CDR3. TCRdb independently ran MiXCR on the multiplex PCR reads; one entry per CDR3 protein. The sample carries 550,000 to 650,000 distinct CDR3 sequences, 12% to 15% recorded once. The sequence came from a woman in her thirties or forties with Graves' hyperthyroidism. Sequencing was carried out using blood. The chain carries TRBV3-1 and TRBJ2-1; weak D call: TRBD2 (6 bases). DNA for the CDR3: TGTGCCAGCACATTAGGGCGGGGAATCCTCGGAAATGAGCAGTTCTTC. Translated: CASTLGRGILGNEQFF.